The entry below describes one T cell receptor (beta chain). The antigen remains undetermined. Sequencing was performed with immunoSEQ multiplex PCR; in TCRdb, only in-frame clones are kept and a portion is missing. Among about 120,000 clones listed, around 90% were seen once. This sample was included in a study of T cell responses to AZD1222 COVID-19 vaccine. Study-wide results and caveats: Dominant CD4 TCR responses targeted spike regions 160-218 and 743-854. Donors, mostly white British, included more females; clonal diversity was possibly underestimated.

The sequence came from an adult in good health. The sequencing used peripheral blood, collected on day 0 of AZD1222 vaccination.

The CDR3 loop reads CASLGGTEAFF. CDR3 DNA: TGTGCCAGCCTGGGGGGGACTGAAGCTTTCTTT. The chain combines TRBV18 with TRBJ1-1; a weak D match, TRBD1 (5 bases). The length of the CDR3 is 11 residues. CDR1 and CDR2 from the germline V gene are KGHSH and LQKENI. Between the trimmed V and J ends, which lost 8 bases and 5 bases, there was a span of 9 bases. The complete variable domain, with remaining parts taken from reference TRBV18 and TRBJ1-1, reads NAGVMQNPRHLVRRRGQEARLRCSPMKGHSHVYWYRQLPEEGLKFMVYLQKENIIDESGMPKERFSAEFPKEGPSILRIQQVVRGDSAAYFCASLGGTEAFFGQGTRLTVV.